The next 2 T cell receptor beta chains were all read from a single sample in a study of cytomegalovirus exposure and HLA in healthy donors. 13 Jbeta primers and 60 Vbeta primers were used for the PCR. Assay used: immunoSEQ multiplex PCR; TCRdb lists only in-frame clones, some missing. The sample includes approximately 54,000 clones. The sample taken for sequencing was PBMCs. The receptors here all came from a woman in her thirties or forties in good health and CMV-seronegative.

The chain carries TRBV15 and TRBJ1-1; no clear D gene. V was clipped by 3 bases and J by 0 bases, with 5 bases between them. Germline CDR1 is LNHNV and CDR2 is YYDKDF (reference sequence). The CDR3 has 13 residues. DNA for the CDR3: TGTGCCACCAGCAGCAAGCTGAACACTGAAGCTTTCTTT. Its protein is CATSSKLNTEAFF. Variable domain in full (rest from reference TRBV15 and TRBJ1-1): DAMVIQNPRYQVTQFGKPVTLSCSQTLNHNVMYWYQQKSSQAPKLLFHYYDKDFNNEADTPDNFQSRRPNTSFCFLDIRSPGLGDTAMYLCATSSKLNTEAFFGQGTRLTVV.

The chain links TRBV11-2 to TRBJ1-2, with 9 bases fitting TRBD1. The CDR3 is made up of 16 amino acids. The junction had 4 bases not matched to a gene; V was cut back by 0 bases and J by 2 bases. The germline V gene encodes CDR1 SGHAT and CDR2 FQNNGV. CDR3 DNA sequence: TGTGCCAGCAGCTTAGAAGGGACAGGGAAAAACTATGGCTACACCTTC. The encoded protein is CASSLEGTGKNYGYTF.